One T cell receptor beta chain is described in this entry. The target antigen is unknown. For TCR beta, libraries came from quantitative 5'-RACE with molecular barcodes. TCRdb analysed the 5' RACE reads with MiXCR anew, one entry per CDR3 protein. The data hold 250,000 to 350,000 distinct CDR3 sequences, with about 20% observed a single time. This CDR3 is 16 amino acids long. Trimming removed 1 base from V and 4 bases from J; junction bases left unmatched: 7. Germline V lookup: CDR1 DFQATT, CDR2 SNEGSKA (reference sequence). This entry comes from a study of CD8 T cells in ankylosing spondylitis. Notes on the study in general: Researchers reportedly found disease-linked clones significantly enriched in matched ankylosing spondylitis synovial fluid. A number of the motif variants had already been described in reactive arthritis synovial fluid and blood. It appeared that ankylosing spondylitis blood was characterized by a TCR beta motif of several highly homologous variants.

Sequenced input: blood, either unsorted or a sorted T cell fraction (not recorded which). This clonotype originated in a male donor with ankylosing spondylitis or in good health (not recorded which). The rearrangement joins TRBV20-1 to TRBJ2-2; 9 nucleotides match TRBD1. CDR3 protein: CSARAVGTGSTGELFF. In DNA form, the CDR3 reads TGCAGTGCTAGAGCCGTCGGGACAGGGAGCACCGGGGAGCTGTTTTTT.